Shown below are 20 T cell receptor beta chains from a single sample sequenced in a study of graft-versus-host responses after intestinal transplantation. These TCRs' antigens remain unknown. Libraries were prepared by immunoSEQ multiplex PCR; TCRdb keeps only in-frame clonotypes and omits some of them. The profile covers tens of thousands of clones, with approximately 90% appearing a single time and 0.35% taken by the ten largest. The material sequenced was unstimulated CD4+ T cells sorted from spleen or lymph node cells, taken before transplant. Source of these receptors: a human donor who was the organ donor for an intestinal transplant.

The gene calls are TRBV15 and TRBJ2-3, with D possibly matching TRBD2 (6 bases). Trimming left V 0 bases short and J 4 bases short, with 11 bases between. CDR3 length: 15 amino acids. From germline, CDR1 is LNHNV and CDR2 YYDKDF (reference sequence). CDR3 DNA sequence: TGTGCCACCAGCAGAGATATACTAGCCGCAGATACGCAGTATTTT. Amino acids: CATSRDILAADTQYF.

V gene TRBV28 combines with J gene TRBJ2-7, with TRBD2 matching 8 bases. The length of the CDR3 is 14 residues. The V gene end was trimmed by 6 bases and the J gene end by 4 bases; junction bases not matched to a gene: 8. Germline-derived CDR1 and CDR2 are MDHEN and SYDVKM. CDR3 protein: CASRGSGSFYEQYF. DNA for the CDR3: TGTGCCAGCAGGGGAAGCGGGAGCTTTTACGAGCAGTACTTC.

The V and J genes are TRBV19 and TRBJ1-5, with TRBD1 matching over 9 bases. CDR1 is LNHDA, CDR2 SQIVND, per germline (reference sequence). This CDR3 comprises 14 residues. V dropped 4 bases and J dropped 5; count of bases not matched to a gene: 3. The CDR3 is CASSTTGGDQPQHF. The CDR3 nucleotides are TGTGCCAGTAGTACGACAGGGGGGGATCAGCCCCAGCATTTT.

The rearrangement joins TRBV29-1 to TRBJ2-2, with 7 bases aligning to TRBD2. The CDR3 contains 12 residues. The germline V gene encodes CDR1 SQVTM and CDR2 ANQGSEA. V gave up 4 bases and J gave up 7 bases; unmatched junction bases: 3. This CDR3 reads CSVAQRGGELFF. In DNA form, the CDR3 reads TGCAGCGTTGCCCAGCGGGGCGGGGAGCTGTTTTTT.

The genes are TRBV5-4 and TRBJ2-1; D is possibly TRBD2 (7 bases). Trimming pared 4 bases from V and 6 bases from J, leaving 20 bases between. Germline assignment: CDR1 SGHNT and CDR2 YYREEE (reference sequence). The CDR3 covers 16 residues. CDR3 in DNA: TGTGCCAGCAGCGCGGGGGCGGGTATTTCCCCCAATGAGCAGTTCTTC. Translation: CASSAGAGISPNEQFF.

J is TRBJ1-2 and V is TRBV6-1; D not resolved. Trimming removed 3 bases at V and 0 bases at J, with 11 bases between. In germline, CDR1 is MNHNS, CDR2 SASEGT. The CDR3 has 15 residues. CDR3 DNA sequence: TGTGCCAGCAGTGATATAACAGTACCTAACTATGGCTACACCTTC. It encodes CASSDITVPNYGYTF.

The chain uses TRBV7-8 and TRBJ1-5; 9 nucleotides agree with TRBD1. Trimming cost V 3 bases and J 2 bases; bases outside gene matches: 11. CDR1 and CDR2 (germline): SGHVS, FQNEAQ. This CDR3 is 18 amino acids long. This CDR3 reads CASSFRTPGQGGNQPQHF. The CDR3 DNA is TGTGCCAGCAGCTTTAGAACTCCGGGACAGGGTGGCAATCAGCCCCAGCATTTT.

This chain uses TRBV25-1 with TRBJ1-5; D perhaps matches TRBD1 (6 bases). The germline V gene encodes CDR1 MGHDK and CDR2 SYGVNS. The CDR3 has 15 amino acids. The CDR3 nucleotides read TGTGTCCGTCACGGGTTATGGGGGCTCAATCAGCCCCAGCATTTT. Translation gives CVRHGLWGLNQPQHF.

This chain uses TRBV5-8 with TRBJ2-2; 9 bases agree with TRBD1. The CDR3 consists of 16 residues. V lost 4 bases, J lost 2 bases, and 6 bases stayed unmatched. The germline V gene encodes CDR1 SGHTS and CDR2 YDEGEE. The CDR3 loop is CASSRLGQGNTGELFF. The CDR3 region has the DNA TGTGCCAGCAGCCGACTGGGACAGGGCAACACCGGGGAGCTGTTTTTT.

The chain combines TRBV18 with TRBJ2-3; 10 bases align to TRBD2. Germline-derived CDR1 and CDR2 are KGHSH and LQKENI. The CDR3 has 17 residues. Germline trimming cut 2 bases from V and 5 bases from J; bases unmatched to any gene: 10. In DNA, the CDR3 is TGTGCCAGCTCACCATGGTTGGAGCGGGGGGGCGGAGATACGCAGTATTTT. The encoded protein is CASSPWLERGGGDTQYF.

The chain employs TRBV2 and TRBJ2-7; 9 bases are a match to TRBD2. The J segment lost 2 bases and the V segment lost 7 bases, leaving 15 bases of the junction unmatched. Germline V gene sequence: CDR1 SNHLY, CDR2 FYNNEI. The CDR3 has 17 residues. DNA of the CDR3: TGTGCCAGCATGGACATCGGACTAGCGTCAAAGACCTACGAGCAGTACTTC. This translates into CASMDIGLASKTYEQYF.

The gene calls are TRBV7-6 and TRBJ1-1, with no clear D. Germline V gene sequence: CDR1 SGHVS, CDR2 FNYEAQ. Trimming took off 6 bases at V and 4 bases at J, with 15 bases between the two ends. The CDR3 totals 14 residues. CDR3 sequence (DNA): TGTGCCAGCAGGAACACCGGGAGTGGCACTGAAGCTTTCTTT. Protein product: CASRNTGSGTEAFF.

The V call is TRBV4-2, the J call TRBJ1-1; TRBD1 matches 9 bases. Germline V gene sequence: CDR1 LGHNA, CDR2 YNFKEQ. The CDR3 is 15 residues long. The trim removed 4 bases at V and 4 bases at J, leaving 7 bases unmatched. The CDR3 is CASSLTGGAGTEAFF. DNA for the CDR3: TGTGCCAGCAGCCTCACAGGGGGCGCGGGCACTGAAGCTTTCTTT.

This clone was seen only once. V usage is TRBV4-1 and J usage is TRBJ2-5, with D maybe TRBD2 (7 bases). The end of the DNA fits TRBJ2-7 better, so the J call may be wrong. CDR3 length: 16 residues. The germline CDR1 and CDR2 sequences are MGHRA and YSYEKL. In DNA, the CDR3 is TGCGCCAGCAGCCAAGACCGGGGGGCGCTTGGGTACGAGCAGTACTTC. It is translated as CASSQDRGALGYEQYF.

This clone has just a few counts. This chain connects TRBV6-1 to TRBJ1-3, with D possibly TRBD1 on 5 matching bases. Germline-derived CDR1 and CDR2 are MNHNS and SASEGT. V shed 0 bases and J shed 0 bases, with 12 bases lying between them. The CDR3 runs to 17 residues. As DNA, the CDR3 is TGTGCCAGCAGTGAAGCCCACAGGCTTGCCTCTGGAAACACCATATATTTT. This encodes CASSEAHRLASGNTIYF.

The rearrangement joins TRBV4-1 to TRBJ2-1; the match to TRBD2 covers 9 bases. CDR1 MGHRA and CDR2 YSYEKL come from the germline V gene. The CDR3 runs 18 residues. J lost 9 bases, V lost 1 base, and 16 bases had no gene match. The CDR3 coding sequence is TGCGCCAGCAGCCAAGTCTTGGTAGCGGGAGAGGGGTATGGTGAGCAGTTCTTC. It encodes CASSQVLVAGEGYGEQFF.

V gene TRBV6-6 combines with J gene TRBJ2-7; 8 nucleotides agree with TRBD2. V shed 6 bases and J 3 bases; nucleotides not matched to a gene: 7. Germline V gives CDR1 MNHNY, CDR2 SVGAGI (reference sequence). The CDR3 has 14 amino acids. In DNA, the CDR3 is TGTGCCAGCAGGCAAAGTAGCGGGATCTACGAGCAGTACTTC. Its protein product is CASRQSSGIYEQYF.

This chain connects TRBV21-1 to TRBJ2-5; the D segment call TRBD1 is taken from the table without a DNA check. TRBV21-1 is shown as a pseudogene. The CDR3 consists of 16 residues. The CDR3 DNA reads as TGTGCCAGCAGCAACCTGCCACTGGACAGAGAAGAGACCCAGTACTTC. Encoded protein: CASSNLPLDREETQYF.

The chain couples TRBV5-1 to TRBJ2-3, with a tentative D call TRBD2 (6 bases). CDR1 is SGHRS and CDR2 is YFSETQ in the germline V gene. The ends were cut back, 6 bases at V and 2 bases at J, with 13 bases in the middle. This CDR3 comprises 14 residues. The CDR3 here is CASTRTNPTDTQYF. The CDR3 DNA reads as TGCGCCAGCACGCGGACTAACCCCACAGATACGCAGTATTTT.

The sample holds one count of this clone. This chain links TRBV7-8 with TRBJ1-2, with 7 bases aligning to TRBD1. The germline V gene encodes CDR1 SGHVS and CDR2 FQNEAQ. Trimming at V came to 4 bases and at J to 2 bases, leaving 16 bases not matched to a gene. CDR3 size: 18 residues. The CDR3 reads CASSSPGTAVLNNYGYTF. The CDR3 DNA sequence: TGTGCCAGCAGCTCCCCCGGGACAGCGGTCCTTAACAACTATGGCTACACCTTC.